This TCR beta chain was captured by sequencing in a study of T cell repertoires in cytomegalovirus infection. Overall study context: Shared public TCR beta signatures pointed to both CMV infection and a matching HLA type.

This CDR3 is built from 14 residues. V was trimmed by 3 bases and J by 5 bases, leaving 15 bases between them. Germline lookup yields CDR1 SGHNT and CDR2 YYREEE (reference sequence). One entry per CDR3 protein results from TCRdb running MiXCR on the reads. The table has 630,000 or so distinct CDR3 sequences, 24% seen once. Material: CD8+ T cells from PBMCs. The rearrangement uses TRBV5-4 and TRBJ2-7; the D call may be TRBD1 or TRBD2 (6 bases each). This TCR was recovered from a human donor in good health (CMV status not recorded). Some clones in this sample may be carry-over from other donors' samples. CDR3 region: CASSSLGGTHEQYF. The CDR3 nucleotides are TGTGCCAGCAGCTCCTTAGGGGGGACCCACGAGCAGTACTTC.